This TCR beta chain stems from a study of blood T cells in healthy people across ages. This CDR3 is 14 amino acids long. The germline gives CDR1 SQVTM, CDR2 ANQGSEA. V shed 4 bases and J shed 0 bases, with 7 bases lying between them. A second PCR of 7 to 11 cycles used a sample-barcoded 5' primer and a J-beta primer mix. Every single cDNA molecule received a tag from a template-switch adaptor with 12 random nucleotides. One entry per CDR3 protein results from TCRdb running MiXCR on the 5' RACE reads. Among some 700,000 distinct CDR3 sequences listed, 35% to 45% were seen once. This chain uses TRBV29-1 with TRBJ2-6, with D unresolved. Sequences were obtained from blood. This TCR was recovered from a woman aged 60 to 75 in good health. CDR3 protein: CSVAPISGANVLTF. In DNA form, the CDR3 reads TGCAGCGTTGCCCCTATCTCTGGGGCCAACGTCCTGACTTTC. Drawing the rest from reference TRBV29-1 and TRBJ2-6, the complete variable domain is SAVISQKPSRDICQRGTSLTIQCQVDSQVTMMFWYRQQPGQSLTLIATANQGSEATYESGFVIDKFPISRPNLTFSTLTVSNMSPEDSSIYLCSVAPISGANVLTFGAGSRLTVL.